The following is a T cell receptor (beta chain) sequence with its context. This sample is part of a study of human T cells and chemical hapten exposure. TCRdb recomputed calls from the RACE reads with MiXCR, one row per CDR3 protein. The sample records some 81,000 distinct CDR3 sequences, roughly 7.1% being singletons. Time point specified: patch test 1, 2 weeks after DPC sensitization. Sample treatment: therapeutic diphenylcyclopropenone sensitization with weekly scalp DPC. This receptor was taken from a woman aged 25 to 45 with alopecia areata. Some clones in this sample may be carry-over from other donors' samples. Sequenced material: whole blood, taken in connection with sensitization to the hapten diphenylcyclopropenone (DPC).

In DNA form, the CDR3 reads TGTGCCAGCGCCCCTACTAGGGTGAGGAATGAAAAACTGTTTTTT. This sequence encodes CASAPTRVRNEKLFF. The chain couples TRBV7-9 to TRBJ1-4; D gene ambiguous. Germline V gene lookup returns CDR1 SEHNR and CDR2 FQNEAQ (reference sequence). Trimming removed 8 bases at V and 5 bases at J, with 18 bases between. The CDR3 extends over 15 amino acids.